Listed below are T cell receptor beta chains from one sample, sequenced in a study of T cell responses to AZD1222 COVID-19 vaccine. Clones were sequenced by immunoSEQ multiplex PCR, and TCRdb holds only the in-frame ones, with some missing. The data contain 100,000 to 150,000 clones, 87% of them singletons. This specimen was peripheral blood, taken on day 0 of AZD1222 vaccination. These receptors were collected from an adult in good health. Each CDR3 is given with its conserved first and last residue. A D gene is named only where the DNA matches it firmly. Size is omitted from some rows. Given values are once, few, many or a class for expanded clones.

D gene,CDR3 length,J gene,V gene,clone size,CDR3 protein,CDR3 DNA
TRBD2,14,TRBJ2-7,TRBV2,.,CASTLAGGPGEQYF,TGTGCCAGCACTCTAGCGGGAGGGCCGGGCGAGCAGTACTTC
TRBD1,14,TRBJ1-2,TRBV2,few,CASTGQGDNYGYTF,TGTGCCAGCACCGGACAGGGGGATAACTATGGCTACACCTTC
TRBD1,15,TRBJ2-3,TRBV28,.,CASSRDRGGTDTQYF,TGTGCCAGCAGTAGGGACAGGGGTGGCACAGATACGCAGTATTTT
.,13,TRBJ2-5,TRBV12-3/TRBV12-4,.,CASSLREGETQYF,TGTGCCAGCAGTTTACGAGAGGGGGAGACCCAGTACTTC
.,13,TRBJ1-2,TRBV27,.,CASRRDSNYGYTF,TGTGCCAGCAGGAGGGACTCGAACTATGGCTACACCTTC
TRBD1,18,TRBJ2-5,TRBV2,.,CASNFDRGIIPVQETQYF,TGTGCCAGCAATTTCGACAGGGGAATCATTCCAGTCCAAGAGACCCAGTACTTC
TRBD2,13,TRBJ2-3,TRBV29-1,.,CSSRGLNTDTQYF,TGCAGCTCCCGGGGACTAAACACAGATACGCAGTATTTT
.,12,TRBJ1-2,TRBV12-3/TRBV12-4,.,CASSPYKDGYTF,TGTGCCAGCAGTCCGTATAAGGATGGCTACACCTTC
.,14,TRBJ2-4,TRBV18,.,CASSPRRSLDIQYF,TGTGCCAGCTCACCACGCCGGTCCCTTGACATTCAGTACTTC
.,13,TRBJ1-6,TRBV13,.,CASSLDLNSPLHF,TGTGCCAGCAGCTTAGACCTAAATTCACCCCTCCACTTT
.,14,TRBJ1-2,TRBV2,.,CASSEWGENYGYTF,TGTGCCAGCAGTGAATGGGGGGAGAACTATGGCTACACCTTC
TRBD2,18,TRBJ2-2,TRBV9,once,CASSGGLAGGSYTGELFF,TGTGCCAGCAGCGGCGGACTAGCGGGAGGGTCCTACACCGGGGAGCTGTTTTTT
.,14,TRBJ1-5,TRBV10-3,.,CAISQDTSNQPQHF,TGTGCCATCAGCCAGGACACTAGCAATCAGCCCCAGCATTTT
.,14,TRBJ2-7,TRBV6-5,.,CASSRTASVSEQYF,TGTGCCAGCAGTCGGACAGCTTCTGTCTCCGAGCAGTACTTC
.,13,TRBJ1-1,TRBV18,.,CASSEGQNTEAFF,TGTGCCAGCTCGGAGGGACAGAACACTGAAGCTTTCTTT
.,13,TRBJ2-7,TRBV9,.,CASSVEFLGEQYF,TGTGCCAGCAGCGTAGAATTTCTGGGCGAGCAGTACTTC
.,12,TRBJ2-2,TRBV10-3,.,CAISGLDGELFF,TGTGCCATCAGTGGACTAGACGGGGAGCTGTTTTTT
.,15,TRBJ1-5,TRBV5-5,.,CASSLRGAGNQPQHF,TGTGCCAGCAGCTTGCGCGGGGCAGGCAATCAGCCCCAGCATTTT
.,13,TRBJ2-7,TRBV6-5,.,CASRIGSSYEQYF,TGTGCCAGCAGAATCGGGAGCTCCTACGAGCAGTACTTC
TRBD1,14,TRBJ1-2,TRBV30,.,CAWRQGGTGNGYTF,TGTGCCTGGAGGCAAGGCGGGACAGGGAACGGCTACACCTTC
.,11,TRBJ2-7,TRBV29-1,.,CSAGSYYEQYF,TGCAGCGCTGGGAGTTACTACGAGCAGTACTTC
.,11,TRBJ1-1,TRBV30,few,CAWSRGTEAFF,TGTGCCTGGAGCAGGGGCACTGAAGCTTTCTTT
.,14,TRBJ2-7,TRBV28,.,CASRGMAGLREQYF,TGTGCCAGCAGGGGCATGGCGGGGCTACGGGAGCAGTACTTC
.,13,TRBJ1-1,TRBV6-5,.,CASSTTGNTEAFF,TGTGCCAGCAGTACCACAGGGAACACTGAAGCTTTCTTT
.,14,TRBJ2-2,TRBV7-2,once,CASGSPPGGGELFF,TGTGCCAGCGGTTCGCCCCCCGGGGGAGGGGAGCTGTTTTTT
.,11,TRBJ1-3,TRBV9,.,CASSVGNTIYF,TGTGCCAGCAGCGTGGGTAACACCATATATTTT